These 28 T cell receptor beta chains came from one sample sequenced in a study of blood T cell repertoires in COVID-19. Sequenced by immunoSEQ multiplex PCR; TCRdb stores in-frame clones only, minus some. The sample holds around 130,000 clones, approximately 80% seen once. Input material: peripheral blood. Receptor source: a man aged 45 to 65 with acute or convalescent COVID-19.

The chain joins TRBV30 to TRBJ1-3, with D unresolved. CDR1 is GTSNPN and CDR2 is SVGIG in the germline V gene (reference sequence). The CDR3 spans 13 residues. V lost 8 bases and J lost 1, with 12 bases in between. In nucleotides, the CDR3 is TGTGCCCAGGAGGTCACTTCTGGAAACACCATATATTTT. It encodes CAQEVTSGNTIYF. Combining the CDR3 with reference TRBV30 and TRBJ1-3 gives the whole variable domain SQTIHQWPATLVQPVGSPLSLECTVEGTSNPNLYWYRQAAGRGLQLLFYSVGIGQISSEVPQNLSASRPQDRQFILSSKKLLLSDSGFYLCAQEVTSGNTIYFGEGSWLTVV.

V and J are TRBV3-1 (or the pseudogene TRBV3-2) and TRBJ1-2; D gene ambiguous. The CDR3 runs 14 residues. Per the germline V gene, CDR1 is LGHDT and CDR2 is YNNKEL (reference sequence). The ends were cut back, 2 bases at V and 8 bases at J, with 15 bases in the middle. The CDR3 spells CASSQNLGSGGYTF. In DNA form, the CDR3 reads TGTGCCAGCAGCCAAAATCTGGGGAGCGGGGGCTACACCTTC.

This chain connects TRBV12-3 or TRBV12-4 to TRBJ2-4; D not certain. There are 12 residues in the CDR3. Trimming stripped 7 bases from V and 0 bases from J, with 4 bases between. The CDR3 protein is CASTLAKNIQYF. The CDR3 region has the DNA TGTGCCAGCACCCTAGCCAAAAACATTCAGTACTTC.

This clone was detected a few times. The J gene is TRBJ2-1, the V gene TRBV15, with TRBD1 matching 7 bases. V dropped 6 bases and J dropped 6; count of bases not matched to a gene: 11. The germline V gene encodes CDR1 LNHNV and CDR2 YYDKDF (reference sequence). This CDR3 comprises 15 residues. The DNA for the CDR3 is TGTGCCACCAGAAAGACAGGGTTAGACCGCAATGAGCAGTTCTTC. Protein product: CATRKTGLDRNEQFF.

The chain carries TRBV13 and TRBJ2-5; a possible D gene is TRBD1 (6 bases). V lost 2 bases to trimming and J lost 5 bases, with 15 bases between them. The CDR3 extends over 15 amino acids. The germline V gene encodes CDR1 PRHDT and CDR2 FYEKMQ (reference sequence). The DNA for the CDR3 is TGTGCCAGCAGCTTATCTGGGGGCCTGTCGGAGACCCAGTACTTC. Protein product: CASSLSGGLSETQYF.

V and J are TRBV6-5 and TRBJ1-6, with 12 bases fitting TRBD1. CDR1 is MNHEY and CDR2 is SVGAGI in the germline V gene. Trimming cost V 10 bases and J 11 bases; bases outside gene matches: 6. The CDR3 has 13 amino acids. CDR3 sequence (DNA): TGTGCCACAACCGGGACAGGGGGCCCACCCCTCCACTTT. It translates to CATTGTGGPPLHF.

This clone was detected once. The CDR3 spells CASSPLNTDTQYF. In nucleotides, the CDR3 is TGTGCCAGCAGTCCACTAAACACAGATACGCAGTATTTT. V usage is TRBV12-3 or TRBV12-4 and J usage is TRBJ2-3; unclear D gene. The V and J ends lost 5 bases and 2 bases respectively, with 8 bases between them. The CDR3 spans 13 residues.

V is TRBV2 and J is TRBJ1-5; tentatively, D is TRBD1 (5 bases). Trimming shortened V by 3 bases and J by 0 bases, and 9 bases separated the two germline ends. CDR3 length equals 15 residues. Germline V lookup: CDR1 SNHLY, CDR2 FYNNEI. CDR3 in amino acids: CASSEGLYSNQPQHF. CDR3 DNA: TGTGCCAGCAGTGAGGGACTATATAGCAATCAGCCCCAGCATTTT.

V and J are TRBV9 and TRBJ2-5; tentative D call: TRBD2 (7 bases). In germline, CDR1 is SGDLS, CDR2 YYNGEE. V lost 0 bases and J lost 5, with 23 bases in between. There are 18 residues in the CDR3. The CDR3 here is CASSVGGGAIHRYETQYF. DNA for the CDR3: TGTGCCAGCAGCGTAGGTGGGGGGGCGATACATAGGTACGAGACCCAGTACTTC.

CDR3 nucleotides: TGTGCCAGCAGTGAAAGAGGTGGCCCTGGGGGGACTGAAGCTTTCTTT. It yields the protein CASSERGGPGGTEAFF. The V call is TRBV2, the J call TRBJ1-1, with D perhaps matching TRBD1 (5 bases). Per germline, CDR1 SNHLY and CDR2 FYNNEI. The CDR3 extends over 16 amino acids. V was cut by 2 bases and J by 5 bases, with 18 bases left in between.

This sequence joins TRBV6-6 and TRBJ2-7; 7 bases match TRBD1. The V segment lost 0 bases and the J segment 3 bases; nucleotides outside the gene matches: 5. This CDR3 region has 15 residues. Germline values: CDR1 MNHNY, CDR2 SVGAGI (reference sequence). CDR3 in amino acids: CASSYSGQNNYEQYV. The CDR3 nucleotides are TGTGCCAGCAGTTACTCGGGACAGAACAACTACGAGCAGTACGTC.

This clone has just one count. V is TRBV10-3 and J is TRBJ1-3, with TRBD1 matching 11 bases. The CDR3 covers 15 residues. In germline, CDR1 is ENHRY, CDR2 SYGVKD. Germline trimming cut 4 bases from V and 6 bases from J; bases unmatched to any gene: 5. The CDR3 is CAISALGQGENTIYF. In nucleotides, the CDR3 is TGTGCCATCAGTGCGTTGGGACAGGGGGAAAACACCATATATTTT.

CDR3 sequence (DNA): TGTGCCAGCAGCGCCCTTGGGCAGGATGAAGCTTTCTTT. This gives the protein CASSALGQDEAFF. The J gene is TRBJ1-1, the V gene TRBV9; D is unclear. The CDR3 runs 13 residues. The V gene lost 3 bases and the J gene lost 7 bases, with 13 bases spanning the gap. The germline V gene encodes CDR1 SGDLS and CDR2 YYNGEE.

This chain connects TRBV7-2 to TRBJ2-5; 10 positions match TRBD1. The CDR3 runs to 17 residues. The V gene end was trimmed by 1 base and the J gene end by 3 bases; junction bases not matched to a gene: 8. The germline V gene has CDR1 SGHTA and CDR2 FQGNSA. The CDR3 coding sequence is TGTGCCAGCAGCTTAGTAGTGACAGGGGGCTTGGAAGAGACCCAGTACTTC. Residues: CASSLVVTGGLEETQYF.

This chain connects TRBV7-2 to TRBJ2-5, with 9 positions matching TRBD2. V lost 3 bases, J lost 2 bases, and 1 base stayed unmatched. Per germline, CDR1 SGHTA and CDR2 FQGNSA. The CDR3 covers 14 residues. CDR3 nucleotides: TGTGCCAGCAGCTTGACTAGCGGACAAGAGACCCAGTACTTC. This translates into CASSLTSGQETQYF.

The chain joins TRBV24-1 to TRBJ1-3, with TRBD1 identical over 11 bases. J gave up 3 bases and V 9 bases, and 6 bases lay outside the gene matches. The CDR3 extends over 15 amino acids. CDR1 is KGHDR, CDR2 SFDVKD, per germline. The CDR3 nucleotides are TGTGCCACCCAGCGGACAGGGGGCTTTGGAAACACCATATATTTT. Its protein product is CATQRTGGFGNTIYF.

A few counts support this clone. The chain has TRBV25-1 and TRBJ2-7, with a weak D call TRBD1 (5 bases). V shed 10 bases and J shed 1 base, with 17 bases lying between them. Germline V gene data show CDR1 as MGHDK and CDR2 as SYGVNS. The CDR3 is 14 residues long. CDR3 sequence (DNA): TGTGCCACCGCGGACACGACAAAATCCTACGAGCAGTACTTC. Translating it yields CATADTTKSYEQYF.

CDR3 loop: CASREDQEKLFF. The CDR3 DNA sequence: TGTGCCAGCAGGGAGGATCAAGAAAAACTGTTTTTT. The chain is built from TRBV25-1 and TRBJ1-4; the D is unclear. The CDR3 has 12 amino acids. CDR1 and CDR2 from the germline V gene are MGHDK and SYGVNS. The V end was cut by 6 bases, the J end by 8 bases, with 10 bases between.

This clone was found a few times. The rearrangement links TRBV19 to TRBJ2-1, with TRBD1 identical over 9 bases. This CDR3 has 17 amino acids. The germline CDR1 and CDR2 sequences are LNHDA and SQIVND (reference sequence). Trimming took 1 base from V and 2 from J; bases not matched to a gene: 6. The CDR3 DNA sequence: TGTGCCAGTAGTATAGCCACTCGACAGGGGGCCTACAATGAGCAGTTCTTC. Encoded protein: CASSIATRQGAYNEQFF.

This sequence joins TRBV18 and TRBJ2-3; D is unresolved. Trimming left V 4 bases short and J 1 base short, with 18 bases between. The CDR3 covers 17 residues. Germline V gene sequence: CDR1 KGHSH, CDR2 LQKENI. For the CDR3, the DNA is TGTGCCAGCTCACTCAACACGATACATAGCCGCACAGATACGCAGTATTTT. This codes for CASSLNTIHSRTDTQYF.

The chain has TRBV7-2 and TRBJ1-2; no clear D gene. The CDR3 has 14 amino acids. Germline CDR1 and CDR2: SGHTA and FQGNSA. V gave up 2 bases and J gave up 8 bases, with 15 bases separating them. The CDR3 here is CASSLLSGVYGYTF. Here the CDR3 DNA reads TGTGCCAGCAGCTTATTATCGGGAGTCTACGGCTACACCTTC.

V is TRBV5-1 and J is TRBJ2-5, with 12 positions matching TRBD2. CDR1 is SGHRS and CDR2 is YFSETQ in the germline V gene. This CDR3 is built from 16 residues. V gave up 5 bases and J gave up 5 bases; unmatched junction bases: 10. The CDR3 bases are TGCGCCAGCAGACGGACTAGCGGGGAAAACGTGGAGACCCAGTACTTC. Amino acids: CASRRTSGENVETQYF.

The chain couples TRBV11-2 to TRBJ1-2; 8 nucleotides line up with TRBD1. The V gene end was trimmed by 3 bases and the J gene end by 3 bases; junction bases not matched to a gene: 6. Germline V gene lookup returns CDR1 SGHAT and CDR2 FQNNGV. The CDR3 runs 15 residues. The CDR3 loop reads CASSFGQGDYYGYTF. In nucleotides, the CDR3 is TGTGCCAGCAGCTTCGGACAGGGCGACTACTATGGCTACACCTTC.

The genes are TRBV14 and TRBJ1-2, with 7 nucleotides matching TRBD1. The CDR3 totals 15 residues. V shed 7 bases and J 5 bases; nucleotides not matched to a gene: 13. Germline CDR1 SGHDN, CDR2 FVKESK. This CDR3 is CASNPGGQTSYGYTF. In DNA form, the CDR3 reads TGTGCCAGCAACCCAGGGGGACAGACCTCATATGGCTACACCTTC.

The chain recombines TRBV11-2 with TRBJ2-1; D is undetermined. The germline CDR1 and CDR2 sequences are SGHAT and FQNNGV. With 5 bases removed from V and 5 bases from J, the gap between germline ends came to 4 bases. The CDR3 totals 11 residues. CDR3 in amino acids: CASSANNEQFF. The CDR3 DNA reads TGTGCCAGCAGCGCGAACAATGAGCAGTTCTTC.

V is TRBV28 and J is TRBJ1-3, with TRBD1 matching over 8 bases. The V gene's germline CDR1 is MDHEN and CDR2 SYDVKM. This CDR3 is 14 amino acids long. V lost 5 bases, J lost 5 bases, and 5 bases stayed unmatched. In DNA form, the CDR3 reads TGTGCCAGCAGTCCCGGACAGGGTAGAAACACCATATATTTT. Translated: CASSPGQGRNTIYF. The full variable domain, in which reference TRBV28 and TRBJ1-3 provide the parts outside the CDR3, is DVKVTQSSRYLVKRTGEKVFLECVQDMDHENMFWYRQDPGLGLRLIYFSYDVKMKEKGDIPEGYSVSREKKERFSLILESASTNQTSMYLCASSPGQGRNTIYFGEGSWLTVV.

The sample holds many counts of this clone. V is TRBV19 and J is TRBJ1-6, with a weak D call TRBD1 (6 bases). There are 17 residues in the CDR3. Trimming left V 1 base short and J 2 bases short, with 12 bases between. In germline, CDR1 is LNHDA, CDR2 SQIVND (reference sequence). The CDR3 region is CASSIGTRGAYNSPLHF. CDR3 DNA: TGTGCCAGTAGTATAGGTACCAGGGGTGCCTATAATTCACCCCTCCACTTT.

The V call is TRBV19, the J call TRBJ1-5; D is possibly TRBD1 (5 bases). The CDR3 length is 12 residues. Germline V gives CDR1 LNHDA, CDR2 SQIVND (reference sequence). Trimming took off 11 bases at V and 3 bases at J, with 11 bases between the two ends. The CDR3 DNA follows: TGTGCCTTAGACAGAAACAATCAGCCCCAGCATTTT. It is translated as CALDRNNQPQHF.